One sample yielded the 3 T cell receptor beta chains listed below, sequenced in a study of siplizumab effects on memory and regulatory T cells. Sequencing used immunoSEQ multiplex PCR; TCRdb keeps in-frame clones, though not all of them. Of some 62,000 clones in the sample, about 80% were seen once. The sequencing input was memory CD4+ T cells sorted from blood. These receptors all stem from a human donor in good health.

This rearrangement joins TRBV4-3 to TRBJ2-2; no clear D. The CDR3 has 18 amino acids. Looked up from germline, CDR1 is LGHNA and CDR2 is YSLEER. V shed 0 bases and J shed 1 base, with 15 bases lying between them. The CDR3 nucleotides are TGCGCCAGCAGCCAAGATCCCGGCTCAGCCAAGAACACCGGGGAGCTGTTTTTT. Its protein product is CASSQDPGSAKNTGELFF.

This clone was recorded only once. The chain has TRBV7-2 and TRBJ1-3, with D unresolved. The CDR3 is 17 amino acids. Trimming left V 6 bases short and J 0 bases short, with 18 bases between. Germline CDR1 SGHTA, CDR2 FQGNSA. The CDR3 protein is CASSLRLGGSSGNTIYF. The DNA of the CDR3 is TGTGCCAGCAGTTTAAGGTTGGGCGGGAGCTCTGGAAACACCATATATTTT.

This clone was counted many times. The CDR3 DNA is TGTGCCAGCAGCTTAGAGTACAGCCGAAAAAACATTCAGTACTTC. Its translation: CASSLEYSRKNIQYF. This chain links TRBV7-2 with TRBJ2-4; D is ambiguous. Germline V gene data show CDR1 as SGHTA and CDR2 as FQGNSA. This CDR3 is built from 15 residues. Deletions cut 1 base from V and 4 bases from J, with 11 bases between. Supplemented by reference TRBV7-2 and TRBJ2-4, the full variable domain reads GAGVSQSPSNKVTEKGKDVELRCDPISGHTALYWYRQSLGQGLEFLIYFQGNSAPDKSGLPSDRFSAERTGGSVSTLTIQRTQQEDSAVYLCASSLEYSRKNIQYFGAGTRLSVL.